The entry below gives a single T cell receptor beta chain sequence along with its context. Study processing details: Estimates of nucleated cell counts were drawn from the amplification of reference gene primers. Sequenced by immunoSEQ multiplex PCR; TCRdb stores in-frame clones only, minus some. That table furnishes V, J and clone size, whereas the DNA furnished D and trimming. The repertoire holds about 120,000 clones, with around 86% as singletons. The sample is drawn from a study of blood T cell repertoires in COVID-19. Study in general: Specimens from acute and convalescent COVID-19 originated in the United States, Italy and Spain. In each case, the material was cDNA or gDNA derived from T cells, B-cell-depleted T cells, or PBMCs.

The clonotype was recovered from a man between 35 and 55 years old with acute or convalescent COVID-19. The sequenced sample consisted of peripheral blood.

The CDR3 reads CASSERQGTRYGYTF. The CDR3 nucleotides read TGTGCCAGCAGTGAACGACAGGGCACTAGATATGGCTACACCTTC. V is TRBV6-1 and J is TRBJ1-2, with 7 bases fitting TRBD1. This CDR3 spans 15 amino acids. CDR1 and CDR2 (germline): MNHNS, SASEGT. V dropped 2 bases and J dropped 5; count of bases not matched to a gene: 8.